The sequence of this TCR beta chain was determined in a study of shared clonotypes between healthy human individuals. The overall study: Sampling drew on donors who were a couple of women and a few men aged 18 to 49.

Scientists sequenced DNA from unsorted PBMC on ten immunoSEQ deep assay plates. Clones were sequenced by immunoSEQ multiplex PCR, and TCRdb holds only the in-frame ones, with some missing. The sample carries roughly 480,000 clones, about 80% recorded once. Germline V CDR1 and CDR2: ENHRY, SYGVKD. The CDR3 is 16 residues long. V gave up 6 bases and J gave up 8 bases; unmatched junction bases: 9. The origin of this receptor is a woman in her forties in good health. Some clones in this sample may be carry-over from other donors' samples. The chain combines TRBV10-3 with TRBJ2-1, with 14 bases aligning to TRBD2. The sequenced sample was PBMCs. CDR3 nucleotides: TGTGCCATCAGCACCGGGACTAGCGGGAGTAGGCATGAGCAGTTCTTC. Translation: CAISTGTSGSRHEQFF.